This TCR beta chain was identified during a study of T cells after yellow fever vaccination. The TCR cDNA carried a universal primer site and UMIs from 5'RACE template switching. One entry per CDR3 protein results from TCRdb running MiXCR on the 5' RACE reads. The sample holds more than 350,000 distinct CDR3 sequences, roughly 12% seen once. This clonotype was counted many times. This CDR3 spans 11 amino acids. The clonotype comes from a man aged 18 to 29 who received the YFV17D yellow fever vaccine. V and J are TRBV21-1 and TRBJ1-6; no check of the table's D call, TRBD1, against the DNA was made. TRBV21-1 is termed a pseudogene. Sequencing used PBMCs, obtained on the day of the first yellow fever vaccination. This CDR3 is CAQPAPRPLHF. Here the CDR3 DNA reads TGTGCCCAACCTGCCCCAAGGCCCCTCCACTTT.